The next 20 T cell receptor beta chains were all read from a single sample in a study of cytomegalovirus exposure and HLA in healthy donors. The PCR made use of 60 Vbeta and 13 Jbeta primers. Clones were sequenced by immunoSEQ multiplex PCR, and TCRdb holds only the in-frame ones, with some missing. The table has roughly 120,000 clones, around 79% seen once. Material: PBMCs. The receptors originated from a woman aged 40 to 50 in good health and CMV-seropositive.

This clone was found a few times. The CDR3 nucleotides are TGCGCCAGCAGCCAAGAGGTAGGAGGTCTAGGAGGCTACACCTTC. Its translation: CASSQEVGGLGGYTF. The chain links TRBV4-3 to TRBJ1-2; no clear D. The CDR3 extends over 15 amino acids. V was clipped by 0 bases and J by 8 bases, with 16 bases between them. CDR1 is LGHNA, CDR2 YSLEER, per germline.

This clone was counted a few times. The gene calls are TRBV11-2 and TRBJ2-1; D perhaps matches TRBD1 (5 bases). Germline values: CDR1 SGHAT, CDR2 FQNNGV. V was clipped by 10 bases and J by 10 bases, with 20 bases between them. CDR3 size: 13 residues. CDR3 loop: CATKHSGPREQFF. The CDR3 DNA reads TGTGCCACCAAACACTCAGGGCCTAGGGAGCAGTTCTTC.

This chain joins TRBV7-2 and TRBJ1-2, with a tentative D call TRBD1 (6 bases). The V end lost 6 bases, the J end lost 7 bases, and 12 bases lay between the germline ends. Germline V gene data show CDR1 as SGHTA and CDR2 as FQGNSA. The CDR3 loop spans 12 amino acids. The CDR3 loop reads CASRKQGGGYTF. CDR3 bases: TGTGCCAGCAGAAAACAGGGTGGTGGCTACACCTTC.

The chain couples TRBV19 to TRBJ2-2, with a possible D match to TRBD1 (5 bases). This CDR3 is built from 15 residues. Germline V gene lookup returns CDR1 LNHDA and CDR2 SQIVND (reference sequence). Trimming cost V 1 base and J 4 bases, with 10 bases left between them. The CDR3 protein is CASSIAPTVTGELFF. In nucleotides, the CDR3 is TGTGCCAGTAGTATAGCCCCGACAGTCACCGGGGAGCTGTTTTTT.

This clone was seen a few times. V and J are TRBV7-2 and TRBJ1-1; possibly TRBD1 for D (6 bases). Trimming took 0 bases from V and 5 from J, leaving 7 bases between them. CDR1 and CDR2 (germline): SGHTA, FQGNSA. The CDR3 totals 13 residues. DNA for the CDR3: TGTGCCAGCAGCTTAGCGCAGGGGACTGAAGCTTTCTTT. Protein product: CASSLAQGTEAFF. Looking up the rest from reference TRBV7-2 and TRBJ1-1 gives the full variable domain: GAGVSQSPSNKVTEKGKDVELRCDPISGHTALYWYRQSLGQGLEFLIYFQGNSAPDKSGLPSDRFSAERTGGSVSTLTIQRTQQEDSAVYLCASSLAQGTEAFFGQGTRLTVV.

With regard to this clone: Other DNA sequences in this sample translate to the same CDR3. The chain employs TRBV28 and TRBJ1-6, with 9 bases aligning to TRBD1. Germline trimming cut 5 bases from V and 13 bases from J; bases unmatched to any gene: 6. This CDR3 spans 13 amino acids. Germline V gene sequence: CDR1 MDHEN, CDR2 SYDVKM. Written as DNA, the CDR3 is TGTGCCAGCAGTCAGACAGGGGGTTCGCCCCTCCACTTT. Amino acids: CASSQTGGSPLHF.

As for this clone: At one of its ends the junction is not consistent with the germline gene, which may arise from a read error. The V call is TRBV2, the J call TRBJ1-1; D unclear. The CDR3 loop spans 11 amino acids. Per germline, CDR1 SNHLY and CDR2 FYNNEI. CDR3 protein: CASSEDPFWAF. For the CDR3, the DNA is TGTGCCAGCAGTGAAGATCCTTTCTGGGCCTTT.

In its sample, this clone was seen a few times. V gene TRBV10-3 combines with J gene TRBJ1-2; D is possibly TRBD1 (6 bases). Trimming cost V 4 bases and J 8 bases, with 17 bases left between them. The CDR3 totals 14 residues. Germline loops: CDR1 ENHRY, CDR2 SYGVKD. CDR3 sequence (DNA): TGTGCCATCAGTGTCGGGGGGCAGTTGGGGGGCTACACCTTC. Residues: CAISVGGQLGGYTF.

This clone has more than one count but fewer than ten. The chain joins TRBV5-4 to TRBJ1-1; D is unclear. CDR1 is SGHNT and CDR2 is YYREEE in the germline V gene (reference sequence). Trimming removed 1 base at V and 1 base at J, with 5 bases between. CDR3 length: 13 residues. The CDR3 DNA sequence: TGTGCCAGCAGCTTGAGCCGGAACACTGAAGCTTTCTTT. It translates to CASSLSRNTEAFF.

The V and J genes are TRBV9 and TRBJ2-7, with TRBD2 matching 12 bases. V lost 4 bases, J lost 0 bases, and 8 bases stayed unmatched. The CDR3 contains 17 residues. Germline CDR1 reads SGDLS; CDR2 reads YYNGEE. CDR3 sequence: CASSKWGLAGDSYEQYF. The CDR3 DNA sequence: TGTGCCAGCAGCAAATGGGGACTAGCGGGTGACTCCTACGAGCAGTACTTC. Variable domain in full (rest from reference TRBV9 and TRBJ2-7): DSGVTQTPKHLITATGQRVTLRCSPRSGDLSVYWYQQSLDQGLQFLIQYYNGEERAKGNILERFSAQQFPDLHSELNLSSLELGDSALYFCASSKWGLAGDSYEQYFGPGTRLTVT.

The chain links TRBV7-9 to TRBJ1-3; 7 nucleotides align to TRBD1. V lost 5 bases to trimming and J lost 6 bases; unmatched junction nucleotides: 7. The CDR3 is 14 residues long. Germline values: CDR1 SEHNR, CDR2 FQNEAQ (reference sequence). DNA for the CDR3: TGTGCCAGCAGCATAACAGGGGCGGTAAACACCATATATTTT. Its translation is CASSITGAVNTIYF.

The CDR3, as DNA: TGTGCCAGCTCACCAGACCGAGGGAGGGGGAACTACGAGCAGTACTTC. Translation: CASSPDRGRGNYEQYF. The chain recombines TRBV18 with TRBJ2-7; D is perhaps TRBD2 (7 bases). Germline CDR1 and CDR2: KGHSH and LQKENI. CDR3 length equals 16 residues. V was pared by 2 bases and J by 3 bases, with 17 bases between.

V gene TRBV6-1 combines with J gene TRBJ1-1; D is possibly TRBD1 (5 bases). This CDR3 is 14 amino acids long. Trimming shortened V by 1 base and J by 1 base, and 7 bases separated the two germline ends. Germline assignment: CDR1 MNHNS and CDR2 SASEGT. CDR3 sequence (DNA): TGTGCCAGCAGTGAAGAACAGGAGAACACTGAAGCTTTCTTT. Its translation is CASSEEQENTEAFF.

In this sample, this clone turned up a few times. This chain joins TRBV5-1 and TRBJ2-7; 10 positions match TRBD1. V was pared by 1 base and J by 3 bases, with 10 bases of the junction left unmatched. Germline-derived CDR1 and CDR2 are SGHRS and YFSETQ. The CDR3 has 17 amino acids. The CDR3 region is CASSLLGQGSVGYEQYF. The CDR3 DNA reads TGCGCCAGCAGCTTGTTGGGACAGGGGTCCGTTGGCTACGAGCAGTACTTC.

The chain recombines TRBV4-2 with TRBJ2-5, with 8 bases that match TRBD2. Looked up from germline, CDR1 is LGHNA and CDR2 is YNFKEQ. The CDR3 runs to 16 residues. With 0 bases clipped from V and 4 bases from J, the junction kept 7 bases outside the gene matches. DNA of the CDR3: TGTGCCAGCAGCCAAGAGGCGGGGGGCTCGGCAGAGACCCAGTACTTC. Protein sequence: CASSQEAGGSAETQYF.

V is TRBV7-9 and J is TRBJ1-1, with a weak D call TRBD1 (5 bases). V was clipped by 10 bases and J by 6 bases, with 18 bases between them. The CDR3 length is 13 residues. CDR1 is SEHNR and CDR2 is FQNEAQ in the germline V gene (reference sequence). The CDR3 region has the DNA TGTGCCACCACCAGGGACTCCCTTGCTGAAGCTTTCTTT. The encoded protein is CATTRDSLAEAFF. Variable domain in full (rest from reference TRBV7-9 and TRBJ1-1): DTGVSQNPRHKITKRGQNVTFRCDPISEHNRLYWYRQTLGQGPEFLTYFQNEAQLEKSRLLSDRFSAERPKGSFSTLEIQRTEQGDSAMYLCATTRDSLAEAFFGQGTRLTVV.

As DNA, the CDR3 is TGTGCCAGCAGTGAAGTTTTTAGCGGTGAGCAGTTCTTC. Amino acid sequence: CASSEVFSGEQFF. The V call is TRBV2, the J call TRBJ2-1; D is perhaps TRBD2 (6 bases). V was clipped by 1 base and J by 9 bases, with 10 bases between them. This CDR3 spans 13 amino acids. CDR1 is SNHLY and CDR2 is FYNNEI in the germline V gene.

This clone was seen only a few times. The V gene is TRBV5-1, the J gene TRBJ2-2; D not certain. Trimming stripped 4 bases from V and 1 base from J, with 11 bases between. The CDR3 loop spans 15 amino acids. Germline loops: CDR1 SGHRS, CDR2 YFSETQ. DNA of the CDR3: TGCGCCAGCAGCCCCACTGGGCTGAACACCGGGGAGCTGTTTTTT. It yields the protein CASSPTGLNTGELFF.

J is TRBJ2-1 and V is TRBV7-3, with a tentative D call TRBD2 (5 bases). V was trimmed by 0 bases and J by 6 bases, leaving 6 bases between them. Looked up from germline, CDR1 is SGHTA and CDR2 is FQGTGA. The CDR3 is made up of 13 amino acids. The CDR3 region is CASSLTGSNEQFF. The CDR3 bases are TGTGCCAGCAGCTTAACAGGGAGCAATGAGCAGTTCTTC.

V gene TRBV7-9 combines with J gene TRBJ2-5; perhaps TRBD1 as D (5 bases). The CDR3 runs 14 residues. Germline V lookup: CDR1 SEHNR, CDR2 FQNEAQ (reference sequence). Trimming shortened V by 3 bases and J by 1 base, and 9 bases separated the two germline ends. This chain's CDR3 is CASSFMTVQETQYF. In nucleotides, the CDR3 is TGTGCCAGCAGCTTTATGACAGTCCAAGAGACCCAGTACTTC.